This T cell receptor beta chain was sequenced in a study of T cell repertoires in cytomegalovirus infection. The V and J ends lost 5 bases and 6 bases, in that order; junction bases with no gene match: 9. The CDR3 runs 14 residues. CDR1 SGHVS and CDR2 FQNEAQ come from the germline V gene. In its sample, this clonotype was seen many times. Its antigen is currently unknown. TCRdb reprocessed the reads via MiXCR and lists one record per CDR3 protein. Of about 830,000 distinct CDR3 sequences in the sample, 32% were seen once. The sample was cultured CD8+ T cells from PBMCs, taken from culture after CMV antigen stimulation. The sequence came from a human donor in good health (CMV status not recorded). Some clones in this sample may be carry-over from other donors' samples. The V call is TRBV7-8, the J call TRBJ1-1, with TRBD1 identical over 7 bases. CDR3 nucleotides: TGTGCCAGCAGCCTACGGGACAGTATACCTGAAGCTTTCTTT. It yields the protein CASSLRDSIPEAFF.